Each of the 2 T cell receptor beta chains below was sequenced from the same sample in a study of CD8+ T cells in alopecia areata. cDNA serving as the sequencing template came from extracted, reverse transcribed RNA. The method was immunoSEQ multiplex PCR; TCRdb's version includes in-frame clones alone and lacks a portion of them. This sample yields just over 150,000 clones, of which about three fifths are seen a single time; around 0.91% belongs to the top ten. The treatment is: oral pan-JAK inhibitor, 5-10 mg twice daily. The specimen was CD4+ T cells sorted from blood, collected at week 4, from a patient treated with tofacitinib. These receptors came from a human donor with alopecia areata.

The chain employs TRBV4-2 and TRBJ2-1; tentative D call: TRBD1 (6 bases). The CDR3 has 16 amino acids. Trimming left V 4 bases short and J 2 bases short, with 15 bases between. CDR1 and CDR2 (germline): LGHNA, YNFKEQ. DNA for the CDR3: TGTGCCAGCAGCCCACTTCCGGGACACCCCTACAATGAGCAGTTCTTC. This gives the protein CASSPLPGHPYNEQFF.

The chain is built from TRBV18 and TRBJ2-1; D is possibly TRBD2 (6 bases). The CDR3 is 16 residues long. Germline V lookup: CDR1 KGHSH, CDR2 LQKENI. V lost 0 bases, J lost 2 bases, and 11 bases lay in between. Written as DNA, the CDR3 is TGTGCCAGCTCACCACCCACTAGCTTCGCCTACAATGAGCAGTTCTTC. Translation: CASSPPTSFAYNEQFF.